This T cell receptor beta chain derives from a study of beta chain features in type 1 diabetes. Comments on this clone: What it recognizes is unknown.

Via CD45RO/CCR7/CD25/CD127/CD95/CD27, cells of the CD4+ naive, central memory, regulatory and stem cell-like memory subsets were sorted. Each sorted population was over 98% pure. The entirety of the isolated RNA underwent reverse transcription, so expressed TCRB transcripts were sequenced. Sequenced by immunoSEQ multiplex PCR; TCRdb stores in-frame clones only, minus some. There are fewer than 300,000 clones in the sample; 11% occur only once, and more than 0.015% lies in the top ten. The CDR3 runs 15 residues. V was pared by 2 bases and J by 3 bases, with 2 bases of the junction left unmatched. CDR1 and CDR2 (germline): SGDLS, YYNGEE. Whole-study results and caveats: Cells expressing TCR highly could be over-represented by cDNA sequencing. The question left open here concerned HLA type influencing TCRB rearrangement. Moderate but significant shortening of TCRB CDR3s was recorded in all four CD4+ subsets from Type 1 diabetes patients.

The sample comprised naive CD4+ T cells from blood. The clonotype comes from a man aged 25-45 years with type 1 diabetes. This chain joins TRBV9 and TRBJ1-4; 9 bases line up with TRBD1. The CDR3 here is CASSVGDRANEKLFF. In DNA form, the CDR3 reads TGTGCCAGCAGCGTCGGGGACAGGGCTAATGAAAAACTGTTTTTT.